The 21 T cell receptor beta chains below were found in one sample sequenced in a study of T cells after yellow fever vaccination. Using its own MiXCR run on the 5' RACE reads, TCRdb lists one record per CDR3 protein. Among about 630,000 distinct CDR3 sequences listed, about 12% were seen once. Sequenced material: PBMCs, taken on the day of the yellow fever booster vaccination. These receptors originate from a man aged 25-45 years who received the YFV17D yellow fever vaccine.

This clonotype was seen a few times. V gene TRBV7-6 combines with J gene TRBJ2-1; 14 positions match TRBD2. V dropped 4 bases and J dropped 7; count of bases not matched to a gene: 3. Germline lookup yields CDR1 SGHVS and CDR2 FNYEAQ. The CDR3 length is 15 residues. In DNA form, the CDR3 reads TGTGCCAGCAGCTCGACTAGCGGGAGGGCAAATGAGCAGTTCTTC. Protein: CASSSTSGRANEQFF.

V and J are TRBV27 and TRBJ2-6; D is undetermined. Trimming took 4 bases from V and 0 from J, leaving 7 bases between them. The CDR3 is made up of 15 amino acids. Germline CDR1 MNHEY, CDR2 SMNVEV (reference sequence). The CDR3 loop reads CASSSSRSGANVLTF. In DNA, the CDR3 is TGTGCCAGCAGTTCGTCTCGCTCTGGGGCCAACGTCCTGACTTTC. The full variable domain, with the rest looked up from reference TRBV27 and TRBJ2-6, is EAQVTQNPRYLITVTGKKLTVTCSQNMNHEYMSWYRQDPGLGLRQIYYSMNVEVTDKGDVPEGYKVSRKEKRNFPLILESPSPNQTSLYFCASSSSRSGANVLTFGAGSRLTVL.

The table lists this clonotype with a few counts. This clone may be a read error of a much larger clone one base away. The V call is TRBV7-9, the J call TRBJ1-5, with no clear D. The CDR3 loop spans 13 amino acids. The V and J ends lost 0 bases and 3 bases respectively, with 3 bases between them. CDR1 and CDR2 (germline): SEHNR, FQNEAQ (reference sequence). The CDR3 spells CASSLANNQPQHF. For the CDR3, the DNA is TGTGCCAGCAGCTTAGCCAACAATCAGCCCCAGCATTTT.

This clonotype was counted only a few times. The rearrangement joins TRBV30 to TRBJ1-1; TRBD1 matches at 7 bases. There are 12 residues in the CDR3. CDR1 and CDR2 (germline): GTSNPN, SVGIG (reference sequence). Losses at the gene ends were 6 bases for V and 6 bases for J; bases not matched to a gene: 7. This chain's CDR3 is CACSQGRSEAFF. The CDR3 DNA follows: TGTGCCTGTTCACAGGGGCGGTCTGAAGCTTTCTTT.

This clonotype has more than one count but fewer than ten. The chain has TRBV7-9 and TRBJ2-7, with 7 bases identical to TRBD2. V lost 3 bases to trimming and J lost 3 bases; unmatched junction nucleotides: 5. From germline, CDR1 is SEHNR and CDR2 FQNEAQ (reference sequence). This CDR3 contains 14 residues. The CDR3 loop is CASSLGGYGYEQYF. Written as DNA, the CDR3 is TGTGCCAGCAGCTTGGGGGGGTATGGCTACGAGCAGTACTTC.

The DNA for the CDR3 is TGTGCCAGCACGCGCCAGGGTGGAGAGACCCAGTACTTC. Its translation is CASTRQGGETQYF. The rearrangement links TRBV12-3 or TRBV12-4 to TRBJ2-5, with D possibly TRBD1 on 5 matching bases. V gave up 7 bases and J gave up 4 bases, with 13 bases separating them. The CDR3 is 13 amino acids.

This clonotype was seen repeatedly, ten times or more. As DNA, the CDR3 is TGTGCCAGCAGTTCCGTTTACACCGGGGAGCTGTTTTTT. Its translation is CASSSVYTGELFF. V and J are TRBV6-6 and TRBJ2-2, with D uncertain. The length of the CDR3 is 13 residues. Between the trimmed V and J ends, which lost 4 bases and 3 bases, there was a span of 6 bases. Germline V gives CDR1 MNHNY, CDR2 SVGAGI (reference sequence).

The chain employs TRBV4-3 and TRBJ2-3; TRBD2 agrees at 14 bases. Germline CDR1 and CDR2: LGHNA and YSLEER. CDR3 length: 20 amino acids. V was clipped by 1 base and J by 3 bases; unmatched bases: 12. CDR3 DNA sequence: TGCGCCAGCAGCCAAGGAGTGACTAGCGGGAGGGCCGCTGGGACAGATACGCAGTATTTT. Protein: CASSQGVTSGRAAGTDTQYF.

The CDR3 DNA reads TGTGCCTGGAGTCCCCCCCAGAACACCGGGGAGCTGTTTTTT. This translates into CAWSPPQNTGELFF. The genes are TRBV30 and TRBJ2-2; no clear D. CDR1 is GTSNPN, CDR2 SVGIG, per germline (reference sequence). Deletions cut 2 bases from V and 1 base from J, with 8 bases between. CDR3 length: 14 amino acids. Drawing the rest from reference TRBV30 and TRBJ2-2, the complete variable domain is SQTIHQWPATLVQPVGSPLSLECTVEGTSNPNLYWYRQAAGRGLQLLFYSVGIGQISSEVPQNLSASRPQDRQFILSSKKLLLSDSGFYLCAWSPPQNTGELFFGEGSRLTVL.

This clonotype has just a few counts. This chain joins TRBV6-2 or TRBV6-3 and TRBJ2-7; no definite D call. The CDR3 spans 14 residues. Germline CDR1 and CDR2: MNHEY and SVGEGT. Trimming removed 3 bases at V and 3 bases at J, with 12 bases between. DNA for the CDR3: TGTGCCAGCAGTTATCGTTGGGCATACTACGAGCAGTACTTC. This gives the protein CASSYRWAYYEQYF.

This clonotype has only a few counts. The chain recombines TRBV30 with TRBJ2-3; D gene unclear. The germline V gene has CDR1 GTSNPN and CDR2 SVGIG (reference sequence). This CDR3 spans 12 amino acids. Deletions cut 5 bases from V and 0 bases from J, with 6 bases between. The CDR3 here is CAWAASTDTQYF. In DNA form, the CDR3 reads TGTGCCTGGGCGGCTAGCACAGATACGCAGTATTTT.

This clonotype was observed a handful of times. The chain joins TRBV7-3 to TRBJ2-2; TRBD2 matches 9 bases. V was pared by 2 bases and J by 6 bases, with 7 bases of the junction left unmatched. CDR3 length: 16 residues. Germline V CDR1 and CDR2: SGHTA, FQGTGA. Here the CDR3 reads CASSLAAGGTSGELFF. The CDR3 coding sequence is TGTGCCAGCAGCTTAGCGGCGGGAGGGACTTCCGGGGAGCTGTTTTTT.

The chain recombines TRBV7-2 with TRBJ2-7, with unresolved D. Germline CDR1 SGHTA, CDR2 FQGNSA. V was shortened by 2 bases and J by 6 bases, with 17 bases between the two germline ends. This CDR3 has 15 amino acids. The CDR3: CASSLLFQGRREQYF. In DNA, the CDR3 is TGTGCCAGCAGCTTACTATTTCAAGGGCGTCGCGAGCAGTACTTC.

This clonotype was seen at least ten times. J is TRBJ2-5 and V is TRBV15; D is perhaps TRBD1 (5 bases). V was cut by 0 bases and J by 5 bases, with 13 bases left in between. The CDR3 has 15 amino acids. Germline V lookup: CDR1 LNHNV, CDR2 YYDKDF (reference sequence). CDR3 DNA: TGTGCCACCAGCAGAGATCAGGGCCTGAGGGAGACCCAGTACTTC. Translation: CATSRDQGLRETQYF.

The V gene is TRBV19, the J gene TRBJ2-5, with 9 bases that match TRBD2. The V and J ends lost 9 bases and 5 bases, in that order; junction bases with no gene match: 13. The CDR3 is made up of 15 amino acids. Per the germline V gene, CDR1 is LNHDA and CDR2 is SQIVND (reference sequence). The CDR3 loop is CASSRDSGRMETQYF. The CDR3, as DNA: TGTGCCAGCTCTCGGGATAGCGGGAGAATGGAGACCCAGTACTTC.

This clonotype has more than one count but fewer than ten. The chain joins TRBV12-3 or TRBV12-4 to TRBJ2-1; no definite D call. Between the trimmed V and J ends, which lost 11 bases and 1 base, there was a span of 6 bases. This CDR3 has 11 residues. CDR3 protein: CARHSYNEQFF. The CDR3 region has the DNA TGTGCCCGACATTCCTACAATGAGCAGTTCTTC.

The chain joins TRBV20-1 to TRBJ2-1; no reliable D call. Germline assignment: CDR1 DFQATT and CDR2 SNEGSKA (reference sequence). This CDR3 is 12 amino acids long. Trimming pared 3 bases from V and 8 bases from J, leaving 11 bases between. DNA for the CDR3: TGCAGTGCTAGGAAGTTGCTGCATGAGCAGTTCTTC. This sequence encodes CSARKLLHEQFF.

The rearrangement links TRBV18 to TRBJ2-3; possibly TRBD2 for D (6 bases). V was trimmed by 3 bases and J by 4 bases, leaving 11 bases between them. The CDR3 contains 14 residues. CDR1 and CDR2 (germline): KGHSH, LQKENI. CDR3 nucleotides: TGTGCCAGCTCACCCCAGGAGGGATCAGATACGCAGTATTTT. It yields the protein CASSPQEGSDTQYF.

This clonotype turned up a few times. The chain employs TRBV5-6 and TRBJ2-1, with 10 bases aligning to TRBD2. Germline CDR1 and CDR2: SGHDT and YYEEEE. This CDR3 has 16 amino acids. The ends lost 3 bases at V and 4 bases at J; junction bases unmatched: 7. CDR3: CASSSTTSGVYNEQFF. CDR3 DNA: TGTGCCAGCAGCTCGACAACTAGCGGGGTATACAATGAGCAGTTCTTC.

This clonotype has only a few counts. The chain joins TRBV6-5 to TRBJ2-1, with a possible D match to TRBD2 (5 bases). Trimming removed 4 bases from V and 9 bases from J, with 16 bases in between. Germline lookup yields CDR1 MNHEY and CDR2 SVGAGI. The CDR3 covers 14 residues. CDR3 nucleotide sequence: TGTGCCAGCAGTTCAGGACTCAACTCCCGTGAGCAGTTCTTC. Protein product: CASSSGLNSREQFF.

The chain uses TRBV9 and TRBJ1-1; D possibly corresponds to TRBD1 (6 bases). V lost 3 bases and J 4 bases, leaving 13 bases between the germline ends. Germline V gene lookup returns CDR1 SGDLS and CDR2 YYNGEE. CDR3 length: 14 amino acids. CDR3 sequence: CASSETGTPTEAFF. The DNA of the CDR3 is TGTGCCAGCAGCGAAACAGGGACCCCCACTGAAGCTTTCTTT.